The next 16 T cell receptor beta chains were all read from a single sample in a study of blood T cell repertoires in COVID-19. Sequencing was performed with immunoSEQ multiplex PCR; in TCRdb, only in-frame clones are kept and a portion is missing. The profile shows 200,000 to 250,000 clones, roughly 84% of them singletons. Sequencing was carried out using peripheral blood. Receptors originate from a woman between 40 and 55 years old with active or convalescent COVID-19.

This chain's CDR3 is CATSIAGQRPQHF. DNA for the CDR3: TGTGCCACCAGCATCGCGGGCCAACGGCCCCAGCATTTT. The rearrangement uses TRBV15 and TRBJ1-5; no reliable D call. Germline V lookup: CDR1 LNHNV, CDR2 YYDKDF (reference sequence). The CDR3 is made up of 13 amino acids. V shed 4 bases and J shed 9 bases, with 13 bases lying between them. Variable domain in full (rest from reference TRBV15 and TRBJ1-5): DAMVIQNPRYQVTQFGKPVTLSCSQTLNHNVMYWYQQKSSQAPKLLFHYYDKDFNNEADTPDNFQSRRPNTSFCFLDIRSPGLGDTAMYLCATSIAGQRPQHFGDGTRLSIL.

This clone was picked up one time. V usage is TRBV7-9 and J usage is TRBJ2-3; 8 bases fit TRBD2. Per the germline V gene, CDR1 is SEHNR and CDR2 is FQNEAQ (reference sequence). This CDR3 is 16 amino acids long. Trimming took 5 bases from V and 5 from J; bases not matched to a gene: 12. The CDR3 sequence is CASSDSGTSRIDTQYF. CDR3 sequence (DNA): TGTGCCAGCAGCGATTCCGGGACTAGTAGAATAGATACGCAGTATTTT.

This clone was found a few times. The chain carries TRBV7-2 and TRBJ1-1, with 8 bases fitting TRBD1. The length of the CDR3 is 14 residues. CDR1 SGHTA and CDR2 FQGNSA come from the germline V gene. Trimming removed 6 bases from V and 3 bases from J; junction bases left unmatched: 6. This CDR3 is CASRGAGGYTEAFF. The CDR3 nucleotides read TGTGCCAGCAGAGGGGCAGGGGGCTACACTGAAGCTTTCTTT. Full variable domain (outside the CDR3, taken from reference TRBV7-2 and TRBJ1-1): GAGVSQSPSNKVTEKGKDVELRCDPISGHTALYWYRQSLGQGLEFLIYFQGNSAPDKSGLPSDRFSAERTGGSVSTLTIQRTQQEDSAVYLCASRGAGGYTEAFFGQGTRLTVV.

The gene calls are TRBV28 and TRBJ2-5; D is perhaps TRBD1 (5 bases). V was pared by 2 bases and J by 5 bases, with 12 bases between. Germline V CDR1 and CDR2: MDHEN, SYDVKM. CDR3 length: 14 amino acids. The CDR3 bases are TGTGCCAGCAGTTTAGGGGCCGCCTGGGAGACCCAGTACTTC. Amino acids: CASSLGAAWETQYF.

The chain is built from TRBV6-5 and TRBJ1-5, with 8 nucleotides matching TRBD1. V gave up 6 bases and J gave up 3 bases; unmatched junction bases: 4. The CDR3 contains 14 residues. Germline V gene lookup returns CDR1 MNHEY and CDR2 SVGAGI. CDR3 nucleotides: TGTGCCAGCAGCCCGGACAGGGACAATCAGCCCCAGCATTTT. Translating gives CASSPDRDNQPQHF.

The rearrangement uses TRBV28 and TRBJ2-3, with 8 bases matching TRBD1. The CDR3 totals 12 residues. From germline, CDR1 is MDHEN and CDR2 SYDVKM. Trimming cost V 8 bases and J 6 bases; bases outside gene matches: 4. The CDR3 reads CASEDRADTQYF. As DNA, the CDR3 is TGTGCCAGCGAGGACAGGGCGGATACGCAGTATTTT.

In its sample, this clone was seen once. The J gene is TRBJ1-2, the V gene TRBV5-1; 7 nucleotides agree with TRBD1. Trimming at V came to 4 bases and at J to 8 bases, leaving 14 bases not matched to a gene. The CDR3 spans 15 residues. Germline CDR1 SGHRS, CDR2 YFSETQ. CDR3 DNA sequence: TGCGCCAGCAGCCCCAGGCAGGGGGGTTCTAACGGCTACACCTTC. It is translated as CASSPRQGGSNGYTF. Supplemented by reference TRBV5-1 and TRBJ1-2, the full variable domain reads KAGVTQTPRYLIKTRGQQVTLSCSPISGHRSVSWYQQTPGQGLQFLFEYFSETQRNKGNFPGRFSGRQFSNSRSEMNVSTLELGDSALYLCASSPRQGGSNGYTFGSGTRLTVV.

The chain has TRBV7-3 and TRBJ2-1; a weak D match, TRBD2 (7 bases). The CDR3 is made up of 17 amino acids. The V gene lost 2 bases and the J gene lost 0 bases, with 14 bases spanning the gap. In germline, CDR1 is SGHTA, CDR2 FQGTGA. CDR3 nucleotide sequence: TGTGCCAGCAGCTTAGAAGCCGGGGGGCCCTCCTACAATGAGCAGTTCTTC. Its protein product is CASSLEAGGPSYNEQFF. Filled out from reference TRBV7-3 and TRBJ2-1, the complete variable domain reads GAGVSQTPSNKVTEKGKYVELRCDPISGHTALYWYRQSLGQGPEFLIYFQGTGAADDSGLPNDRFFAVRPEGSVSTLKIQRTERGDSAVYLCASSLEAGGPSYNEQFFGPGTRLTVL.

This clone was detected once. The chain links TRBV7-3 to TRBJ2-3; 12 bases match TRBD2. CDR3 length: 15 residues. V dropped 4 bases and J dropped 8; count of bases not matched to a gene: 7. Germline CDR1 is SGHTA and CDR2 is FQGTGA. CDR3 region: CASSSTSGGKGTQYF. The DNA for the CDR3 is TGTGCCAGCAGCTCGACTAGCGGGGGTAAAGGTACGCAGTATTTT. The full variable domain, its missing parts supplied by reference TRBV7-3 and TRBJ2-3, is GAGVSQTPSNKVTEKGKYVELRCDPISGHTALYWYRQSLGQGPEFLIYFQGTGAADDSGLPNDRFFAVRPEGSVSTLKIQRTERGDSAVYLCASSSTSGGKGTQYFGPGTRLTVL.

This chain uses TRBV6-1 with TRBJ2-7, with D perhaps TRBD1 (5 bases). From germline, CDR1 is MNHNS and CDR2 SASEGT. The CDR3 is 13 amino acids. V shed 0 bases and J shed 2 bases, with 5 bases lying between them. For the CDR3, the DNA is TGTGCCAGCAGTGAAGCCAGGGCCTACGAGCAGTACTTC. It codes for CASSEARAYEQYF.

This chain uses TRBV7-2 with TRBJ2-4; D ambiguous. Germline-derived CDR1 and CDR2 are SGHTA and FQGNSA. The length of the CDR3 is 16 residues. Trimming pared 4 bases from V and 0 bases from J, leaving 13 bases between. CDR3 residues: CASSSTVSLAKNIQYF. The DNA for the CDR3 is TGTGCCAGCAGCTCTACAGTGAGTTTAGCCAAAAACATTCAGTACTTC.

V is TRBV2 and J is TRBJ2-1, with 9 positions matching TRBD2. The CDR3 runs to 15 residues. Germline-derived CDR1 and CDR2 are SNHLY and FYNNEI. Trimming took 4 bases from V and 3 from J; bases not matched to a gene: 4. DNA of the CDR3: TGTGCCAGCAGTGCGGCTAGCGGGGTCTACAATGAGCAGTTCTTC. Residues: CASSAASGVYNEQFF.

The chain links TRBV7-3 to TRBJ1-1, with D possibly being TRBD1 (6 bases). The CDR3 totals 15 residues. Germline V gene data show CDR1 as SGHTA and CDR2 as FQGTGA. V lost 5 bases, J lost 5 bases, and 18 bases lay in between. CDR3 bases: TGTGCCAGCAGCCACAACGGGGGGGGCTTGACTGAAGCTTTCTTT. It encodes CASSHNGGGLTEAFF.

This chain uses TRBV5-1 with TRBJ2-1; possibly TRBD1 for D (6 bases). Germline V CDR1 and CDR2: SGHRS, YFSETQ. The CDR3 runs to 15 residues. V lost 7 bases, J lost 4 bases, and 18 bases lay in between. The CDR3 loop reads CASGLSGQRYNEQFF. The CDR3, as DNA: TGCGCCAGCGGGCTCTCAGGACAGCGATACAATGAGCAGTTCTTC.

CDR3 nucleotides: TGCGCCAGCAGCCAAGAAGGGGATTGGTATGGCTACACCTTC. Translating it yields CASSQEGDWYGYTF. This chain joins TRBV4-1 and TRBJ1-2, with D maybe TRBD1 (5 bases). V lost 0 bases to trimming and J lost 5 bases, with 10 bases between them. The CDR3 is 14 amino acids. The germline V gene has CDR1 MGHRA and CDR2 YSYEKL.

V and J are TRBV19 and TRBJ1-1; 8 bases align to TRBD1. This CDR3 is 15 amino acids long. The trim removed 6 bases at V and 1 base at J, leaving 7 bases unmatched. The germline gives CDR1 LNHDA, CDR2 SQIVND (reference sequence). Here the CDR3 reads CASSHRGTGNTEAFF. As DNA, the CDR3 is TGTGCCAGTAGCCACAGGGGGACAGGGAACACTGAAGCTTTCTTT.